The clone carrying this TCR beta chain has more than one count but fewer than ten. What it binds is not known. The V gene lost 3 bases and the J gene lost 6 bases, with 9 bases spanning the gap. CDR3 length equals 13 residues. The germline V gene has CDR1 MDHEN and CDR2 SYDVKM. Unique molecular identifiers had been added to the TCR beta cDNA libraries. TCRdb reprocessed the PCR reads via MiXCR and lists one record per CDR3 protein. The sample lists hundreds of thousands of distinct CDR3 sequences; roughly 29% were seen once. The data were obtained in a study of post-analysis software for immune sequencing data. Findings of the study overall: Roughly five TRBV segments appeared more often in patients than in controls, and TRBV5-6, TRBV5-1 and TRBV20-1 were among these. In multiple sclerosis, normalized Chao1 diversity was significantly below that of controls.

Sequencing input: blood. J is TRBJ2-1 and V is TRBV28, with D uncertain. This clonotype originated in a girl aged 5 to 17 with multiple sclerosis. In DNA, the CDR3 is TGTGCCAGCAGTTTTAGAGCGTCCAATGAGCAGTTCTTC. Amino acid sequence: CASSFRASNEQFF.